The T cell receptor (beta chain) described here comes from a study of cytomegalovirus exposure and HLA in healthy donors. For the study at large: The same platform was used for the 90 to 150 validation repertoires as for the approximately 630 first-cohort repertoires, as reported in a later analysis.

Broader study findings: Under in vitro conditions, a few CMV-associated chains were confirmed as specific for CMV antigens. The authors enumerated roughly 160 TCR beta chains as linked to cytomegalovirus. Some public TCRs appeared in many individuals, while most sequences were rare.

Worth noting for this clone: What it binds is unknown.

Profiling relied on immunoSEQ multiplex PCR, and the TCRdb table lists in-frame clones only, not all of them. The sample has 120,000 to 150,000 clones, roughly 87% seen once. The sequenced sample was PBMCs. The sequence was collected from a man younger than 30 in good health and CMV-seropositive.

CDR3 in amino acids: CASSNHKGETQYF. The DNA of the CDR3 is TGTGCCAGCTCCAACCACAAGGGGGAGACCCAGTACTTC. The rearrangement links TRBV18 to TRBJ2-5, with a tentative D call TRBD1 (5 bases). V lost 6 bases and J lost 5, with 13 bases in between. The CDR3 consists of 13 residues. Germline CDR1 reads KGHSH; CDR2 reads LQKENI.